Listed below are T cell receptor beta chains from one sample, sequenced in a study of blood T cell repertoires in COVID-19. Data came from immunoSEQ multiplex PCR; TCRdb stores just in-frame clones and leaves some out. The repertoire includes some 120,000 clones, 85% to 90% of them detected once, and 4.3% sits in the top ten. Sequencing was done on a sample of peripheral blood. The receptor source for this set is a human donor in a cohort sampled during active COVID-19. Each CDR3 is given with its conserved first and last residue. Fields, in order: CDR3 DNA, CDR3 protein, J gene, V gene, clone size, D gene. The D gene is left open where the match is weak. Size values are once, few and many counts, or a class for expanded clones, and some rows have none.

TGTGCCTGGAGCTACACCGGGGAGCTGTTTTTT | CAWSYTGELFF | TRBJ2-2 | TRBV30 | . | .
TGTGCCAGCAGGACGGGGGGCTCGACCTACGAGCAGTACTTC | CASRTGGSTYEQYF | TRBJ2-7 | TRBV6-5 | few | .
TGCGCCAGCAGCTTGGATCTCGGTTTCGGCTCCTACAATGAGCAGTTCTTC | CASSLDLGFGSYNEQFF | TRBJ2-1 | TRBV5-1 | . | .
TGTGCCAGCAGCCAGCGACTAGAGGGTGAGCAGTTCTTC | CASSQRLEGEQFF | TRBJ2-1 | TRBV11-1 | . | .
TGTGCCAGCAGTGAATATGAGGCTAGCGGGAGGGAGCAGTTCTTC | CASSEYEASGREQFF | TRBJ2-1 | TRBV25-1 | . | TRBD2
TGTGCCAGCAGTACTACTTTGGACAGGGAGGTGCACGAAAAACTGTTTTTT | CASSTTLDREVHEKLFF | TRBJ1-4 | TRBV27 | . | TRBD1
TGTGCCAGCAGCTCAGACAGGGGGGAGGCTTTCTTT | CASSSDRGEAFF | TRBJ1-1 | TRBV11-1 | . | TRBD1
TGTGCCAGCAGCAGGGGACAGGTCGTCTCCTACGAGCAGTACTTC | CASSRGQVVSYEQYF | TRBJ2-7 | TRBV6-5 | . | TRBD1
TGTGCCAGCAGTTACCTTCTACTCAATGAGCAGTTCTTC | CASSYLLLNEQFF | TRBJ2-1 | TRBV11-2 | once | .
TGTGCCAGCAGCTTATTACCGCGGGGGGCGGTCGGCGGCGGCGAGCAGTACTTC | CASSLLPRGAVGGGEQYF | TRBJ2-7 | TRBV7-3 | . | TRBD2
TGTGCCAGCAGCGGGGGGTCGCGGAGAAATCAGCCCCAGCATTTT | CASSGGSRRNQPQHF | TRBJ1-5 | TRBV7-8 | . | .
TGTGCCAGTAGTACCCCATACAGGGGAAACACTGAAGCTTTCTTT | CASSTPYRGNTEAFF | TRBJ1-1 | TRBV19 | . | TRBD1
TGTGCCAGCAGTTTGAGCGGATACAGGGTGGGCTACACCTTC | CASSLSGYRVGYTF | TRBJ1-2 | TRBV28 | . | .
TGTGCCAGCAGTGAACCTAGCGGGAGAGTCCTAGCCAAAAACATTCAGTACTTC | CASSEPSGRVLAKNIQYF | TRBJ2-4 | TRBV2 | few | TRBD2
TGCGCCAGCAGCCAATTCCGGGGATTCACAGATACGCAGTATTTT | CASSQFRGFTDTQYF | TRBJ2-3 | TRBV4-3 | . | .
TGTGCCAGCAGCCAAGATCTGGGGCCAAATGAAAAACTGTTTTTT | CASSQDLGPNEKLFF | TRBJ1-4 | TRBV14 | . | .
TGTGCCAGTAGTATAGGCCAGGGAGGAGAAAAACTGTTTTTT | CASSIGQGGEKLFF | TRBJ1-4 | TRBV19 | . | .
TGCGCCAGCAGCCTCGGGACTAGCGGGAACACAGATACGCAGTATTTT | CASSLGTSGNTDTQYF | TRBJ2-3 | TRBV4-3 | once | TRBD2
TGTGCCAGCAGCGCCCGGGAAGATCAGCCCCAGCATTTT | CASSAREDQPQHF | TRBJ1-5 | TRBV7-9 | . | .
TGTGCCAGCTTGAACCGGGAGTACACTGAAGCTTTCTTT | CASLNREYTEAFF | TRBJ1-1 | TRBV6-5 | once | .
TGTGCCAGCAGTGAAGGCGGGGGGCGGCTGTCTGGGGCCAACGTCCTGACTTTC | CASSEGGGRLSGANVLTF | TRBJ2-6 | TRBV6-1 | few | TRBD2
TGTGCCAGCAGCTTTGGCCCGCCGGATACGCAGTATTTT | CASSFGPPDTQYF | TRBJ2-3 | TRBV7-2 | . | .
TGTGCCAGCAGCTTGGACTACCCCCCAGATACGCAGTATTTT | CASSLDYPPDTQYF | TRBJ2-3 | TRBV7-2 | . | .
TGTGCCACCAGTGGTCCGGGACTAGCGACCGGGGAGCTGTTTTTT | CATSGPGLATGELFF | TRBJ2-2 | TRBV24-1 | . | TRBD2
TGTGCCAGCAGCGTAGGACTAGCGTTGGCAGGGGAGACCCAGTACTTC | CASSVGLALAGETQYF | TRBJ2-5 | TRBV9 | . | TRBD2
TGTGCCAGCAGCTTAGGTCAGCCGGGACAGCTAACCGGGGAGCTGTTTTTT | CASSLGQPGQLTGELFF | TRBJ2-2 | TRBV7-6 | . | TRBD1
TGTGCTAGTGGTTTGGCCGGGACAGCGAACACCGGGGAGCTGTTTTTT | CASGLAGTANTGELFF | TRBJ2-2 | TRBV12-5 | . | TRBD1
TGCGCCAGCAGCCCCCGACAGGGAAGTACAGATACGCAGTATTTT | CASSPRQGSTDTQYF | TRBJ2-3 | TRBV5-1 | . | TRBD1
TGTGCCAGCAGCTTGGGACAGTTCAATCAGCCCCAGCATTTT | CASSLGQFNQPQHF | TRBJ1-5 | TRBV5-5 | few | .
TGTGCCAGTAGTATAACTAGCGGGAAACACAATGAGCAGTTCTTC | CASSITSGKHNEQFF | TRBJ2-1 | TRBV19 | . | TRBD2
TGTGCCAGCAGCGTAGTGACTAGCGGGGCCGAGCAGTTCTTC | CASSVVTSGAEQFF | TRBJ2-1 | TRBV9 | . | TRBD2
TGTGCCAGCAGCCCCCCCCTCGGGCGGGGGGCGTACAATGAGCAGTTCTTC | CASSPPLGRGAYNEQFF | TRBJ2-1 | TRBV11-2 | . | TRBD2
TGTGCCAGCAGCCTAACTAGCGGGGGGGCGGTAGATACGCAGTATTTT | CASSLTSGGAVDTQYF | TRBJ2-3 | TRBV5-5 | . | TRBD2
TGCGCCAGCAGCCAAGCGAGGACAGGGGGGCCGACTGAAGCTTTCTTT | CASSQARTGGPTEAFF | TRBJ1-1 | TRBV4-3 | . | TRBD1
TGTGCCAGCTCACCCTGGACAGGAGGGGGCAAAGAGACCCAGTACTTC | CASSPWTGGGKETQYF | TRBJ2-5 | TRBV18 | . | .
TGTGCCAGCAGTCCAGGGCCTAGGGAGCAGTTCTTC | CASSPGPREQFF | TRBJ2-1 | TRBV25-1 | . | .
TGTGCCTGGAGTGAAATTTACAGGGGACGCTCACCCCTCCACTTT | CAWSEIYRGRSPLHF | TRBJ1-6 | TRBV30 | . | TRBD1
TGTGCCAGTAGGACAGGGCCAAGCTCTGGAAACACCATATATTTT | CASRTGPSSGNTIYF | TRBJ1-3 | TRBV19 | . | TRBD1
TGCGCCAGCAGCCAGTTTCTAGCGGGGGAAATTAGTAGCACAGATACGCAGTATTTT | CASSQFLAGEISSTDTQYF | TRBJ2-3 | TRBV4-3 | . | TRBD2
TGTGCCAGCAGCTTGGTTCAGGGGCGCGTCTATGGCTACACCTTC | CASSLVQGRVYGYTF | TRBJ1-2 | TRBV5-4 | . | .
TGCAGCGTTGGGGGACGGGGGGCGTACAATGAGCAGTTCTTC | CSVGGRGAYNEQFF | TRBJ2-1 | TRBV29-1 | once | .
TGTGCCAGCAGCGGAGCGGGGGCCCACAATGAGCAGTTCTTC | CASSGAGAHNEQFF | TRBJ2-1 | TRBV9 | . | TRBD2
TGTGCCAGCAGCGTCCGACCAGGTCAGCCCCAGCATTTT | CASSVRPGQPQHF | TRBJ1-5 | TRBV7-2 | . | .
TGTGCCAGCAGTCCAGGGGTCGATACGCAGTATTTT | CASSPGVDTQYF | TRBJ2-3 | TRBV12-3/TRBV12-4 | . | .